A single sample gave rise to the 32 T cell receptor beta chains below, sequenced in a study of shared clonotypes between healthy human individuals. The table came from immunoSEQ multiplex PCR; TCRdb's copy has only in-frame clones and leaves some out. The sample includes a few hundred thousand clones, 97% of them seen just once. Sequenced sample: naive CD4+ T cells sorted from blood. The subset is: CD45RA+ positively selected. Receptors were obtained from a woman in her 30s in good health.

The chain carries TRBV19 and TRBJ1-2; TRBD1 agrees at 10 bases. The CDR3 has 15 amino acids. The V and J ends lost 7 bases and 7 bases, in that order; junction bases with no gene match: 12. Germline V gene data show CDR1 as LNHDA and CDR2 as SQIVND (reference sequence). CDR3: CASIRAGTGEVGYTF. CDR3 coding DNA: TGTGCCAGTATCCGCGCCGGGACAGGGGAGGTTGGCTACACCTTC.

This rearrangement joins TRBV7-6 to TRBJ1-2; tentatively, D is TRBD1 (6 bases). Germline V gene sequence: CDR1 SGHVS, CDR2 FNYEAQ. This CDR3 spans 15 amino acids. V was cut by 4 bases and J by 2 bases, with 14 bases left in between. The CDR3 region has the DNA TGTGCCAGCAGCTCCCGGGACACTCGGAACTATGGCTACACCTTC. This sequence encodes CASSSRDTRNYGYTF.

This chain connects TRBV2 to TRBJ1-2; D gene unclear. CDR1 SNHLY and CDR2 FYNNEI come from the germline V gene. V lost 8 bases to trimming and J lost 0 bases, with 7 bases between them. The CDR3 has 12 residues. CDR3 DNA: TGTGCCAGCGGTCAGTCTAACTATGGCTACACCTTC. This sequence encodes CASGQSNYGYTF.

V is TRBV7-9 and J is TRBJ2-7, with 7 bases lining up with TRBD1. Trimming cost V 7 bases and J 3 bases; bases outside gene matches: 9. Germline V gene data show CDR1 as SEHNR and CDR2 as FQNEAQ (reference sequence). CDR3 length: 14 amino acids. The chain's CDR3 is CASTLDRRDYEQYF. CDR3 nucleotide sequence: TGTGCCAGCACCCTGGACAGGAGAGACTACGAGCAGTACTTC. Full variable domain (outside the CDR3, taken from reference TRBV7-9 and TRBJ2-7): DTGVSQNPRHKITKRGQNVTFRCDPISEHNRLYWYRQTLGQGPEFLTYFQNEAQLEKSRLLSDRFSAERPKGSFSTLEIQRTEQGDSAMYLCASTLDRRDYEQYFGPGTRLTVT.

V and J are TRBV29-1 and TRBJ2-1, with D unclear. Trimming left V 3 bases short and J 0 bases short, with 3 bases between. The CDR3 is made up of 12 amino acids. Germline V gene data show CDR1 as SQVTM and CDR2 as ANQGSEA. In nucleotides, the CDR3 is TGCAGCGTTGACACCTCCTACAATGAGCAGTTCTTC. Amino acids: CSVDTSYNEQFF.

The chain combines TRBV25-1 with TRBJ2-1; TRBD2 agrees at 14 bases. The CDR3 spans 17 residues. Trimming cost V 1 base and J 5 bases; bases outside gene matches: 4. The germline V gene encodes CDR1 MGHDK and CDR2 SYGVNS. In nucleotides, the CDR3 is TGTGCCAGCAGTGAATGGGGGACTAGCGGGAGCAACAATGAGCAGTTCTTC. Protein sequence: CASSEWGTSGSNNEQFF.

The J gene is TRBJ2-5, the V gene TRBV20-1; D ambiguous. The germline gives CDR1 DFQATT, CDR2 SNEGSKA (reference sequence). Trimming removed 3 bases at V and 2 bases at J, with 4 bases between. The CDR3 spans 11 residues. CDR3 bases: TGCAGTGCTAGTTGGCAAGAGACCCAGTACTTC. Translating gives CSASWQETQYF.

The chain combines TRBV19 with TRBJ1-1; 9 bases are a match to TRBD1. J was trimmed by 4 bases and V by 5 bases; bases with no gene match: 8. The CDR3 is made up of 15 amino acids. In germline, CDR1 is LNHDA, CDR2 SQIVND (reference sequence). The CDR3 sequence: CASSWGQGWGTEAFF. The DNA for the CDR3 is TGTGCCAGTAGTTGGGGACAGGGTTGGGGCACTGAAGCTTTCTTT.

The chain has TRBV5-1 and TRBJ2-4; D not resolved. CDR1 is SGHRS, CDR2 YFSETQ, per germline. V was cut by 1 base and J by 6 bases, with 14 bases left in between. The CDR3 contains 15 residues. The CDR3 bases are TGCGCCAGCAGCTTGATTGGGTCCGGGCGAAACATTCAGTACTTC. It encodes CASSLIGSGRNIQYF.

The chain carries TRBV13 and TRBJ2-7, with 8 bases identical to TRBD2. CDR3 length: 15 amino acids. Germline trimming cut 8 bases from V and 7 bases from J; bases unmatched to any gene: 16. The germline gives CDR1 PRHDT, CDR2 FYEKMQ (reference sequence). The CDR3 DNA follows: TGTGCCAGCGGACTTGGCGGGAGGCCCGCGGGGGAGCAGTACTTC. Its protein is CASGLGGRPAGEQYF.

The J gene is TRBJ1-3, the V gene TRBV7-8; D gene ambiguous. CDR3 length equals 15 residues. V was cut by 4 bases and J by 0 bases, with 10 bases left in between. The V gene's germline CDR1 is SGHVS and CDR2 FQNEAQ. The CDR3 sequence: CASSWGESSGNTIYF. CDR3 DNA: TGTGCCAGCAGCTGGGGAGAGAGCTCTGGAAACACCATATATTTT. Full variable domain (remainder filled in from reference TRBV7-8 and TRBJ1-3): GAGVSQSPRYKVAKRGQDVALRCDPISGHVSLFWYQQALGQGPEFLTYFQNEAQLDKSGLPSDRFFAERPEGSVSTLKIQRTQQEDSAVYLCASSWGESSGNTIYFGEGSWLTVV.

The rearrangement joins TRBV5-1 to TRBJ2-7; D is unresolved. The V end lost 0 bases, the J end lost 2 bases, and 12 bases lay between the germline ends. Germline V gene data show CDR1 as SGHRS and CDR2 as YFSETQ. The CDR3 runs 15 residues. The CDR3 region has the DNA TGCGCCAGCAGCTTGGCGCCCCAAACCCCCTACGAGCAGTACTTC. It translates to CASSLAPQTPYEQYF. Full variable domain (remainder filled in from reference TRBV5-1 and TRBJ2-7): KAGVTQTPRYLIKTRGQQVTLSCSPISGHRSVSWYQQTPGQGLQFLFEYFSETQRNKGNFPGRFSGRQFSNSRSEMNVSTLELGDSALYLCASSLAPQTPYEQYFGPGTRLTVT.

V and J are TRBV19 and TRBJ2-7; TRBD2 aligns across 9 bases. CDR3 length equals 15 residues. The germline V gene has CDR1 LNHDA and CDR2 SQIVND (reference sequence). Trimming removed 4 bases from V and 2 bases from J; junction bases left unmatched: 6. The DNA for the CDR3 is TGTGCCAGTAGTACTATAGCGGGGGTGCCCTACGAGCAGTACTTC. Protein product: CASSTIAGVPYEQYF.

The chain employs TRBV28 and TRBJ1-4; TRBD1 is a possible D gene (5 bases). CDR3 size: 15 residues. V was trimmed by 5 bases and J by 3 bases, leaving 13 bases between them. Germline V lookup: CDR1 MDHEN, CDR2 SYDVKM. In DNA form, the CDR3 reads TGTGCCAGCAGTCCCTCTGGGACGGCTAATGAAAAACTGTTTTTT. Amino acid sequence: CASSPSGTANEKLFF.

This clone was recorded once. This chain joins TRBV4-1 and TRBJ2-1; 10 bases align to TRBD2. Germline V gives CDR1 MGHRA, CDR2 YSYEKL. This CDR3 comprises 17 residues. V dropped 0 bases and J dropped 7; count of bases not matched to a gene: 9. The DNA for the CDR3 is TGCGCCAGCAGCCAAGATTCGGCTAGCGGGAGCGTAAATGAGCAGTTCTTC. Its protein is CASSQDSASGSVNEQFF.

This chain joins TRBV10-3 and TRBJ2-7, with 12 bases lining up with TRBD2. The V gene's germline CDR1 is ENHRY and CDR2 SYGVKD. The J segment lost 0 bases and the V segment lost 10 bases, leaving 13 bases of the junction unmatched. The CDR3 has 17 residues. CDR3 nucleotides: TGTGCCACAAGAAAGACTAGCGGGAGCCAGAGCTCCTACGAGCAGTACTTC. As protein: CATRKTSGSQSSYEQYF.

This clone showed up just a few times. The gene calls are TRBV9 and TRBJ1-2; 7 positions match TRBD1. Per germline, CDR1 SGDLS and CDR2 YYNGEE. V dropped 4 bases and J dropped 4; count of bases not matched to a gene: 10. CDR3 length: 15 residues. Here the CDR3 reads CASSQGQVPGYGYTF. The CDR3 DNA reads TGTGCCAGCAGCCAAGGACAGGTGCCGGGCTATGGCTACACCTTC.

V and J are TRBV7-8 and TRBJ1-2, with TRBD1 as a possible D gene (5 bases). V was pared by 3 bases and J by 4 bases, with 12 bases between. The CDR3 is 14 residues long. CDR1 is SGHVS, CDR2 FQNEAQ, per germline. CDR3 residues: CASSLNQGSYGYTF. CDR3 nucleotide sequence: TGTGCCAGCAGCTTGAACCAGGGATCCTATGGCTACACCTTC.

The chain links TRBV28 to TRBJ2-3; D may correspond to TRBD1 or TRBD2 (5 bases each). Germline V gives CDR1 MDHEN, CDR2 SYDVKM. There are 17 residues in the CDR3. V lost 2 bases and J 2 bases, leaving 17 bases between the germline ends. The CDR3 reads CASSLPVLGPNTDTQYF. The CDR3 DNA sequence: TGTGCCAGCAGTTTACCAGTCCTGGGACCCAACACAGATACGCAGTATTTT.

This clone was seen just once. Other DNA sequences of this sample code for an identical CDR3. The genes are TRBV15 and TRBJ2-1; perhaps TRBD2 as D (5 bases). V lost 0 bases and J 1 base, leaving 7 bases between the germline ends. The length of the CDR3 is 15 residues. The germline V gene has CDR1 LNHNV and CDR2 YYDKDF (reference sequence). The CDR3 region is CATSRDRGSYNEQFF. CDR3 DNA: TGTGCCACCAGCAGAGATCGAGGGTCCTACAATGAGCAGTTCTTC.

The chain links TRBV5-1 to TRBJ2-1, with D perhaps matching TRBD1 (6 bases). Germline V CDR1 and CDR2: SGHRS, YFSETQ. V dropped 2 bases and J dropped 3 bases, with 9 bases sitting between them. This CDR3 is built from 14 residues. The CDR3 sequence: CASSFDRLYNEQFF. For the CDR3, the DNA is TGCGCCAGCAGCTTTGACAGGCTCTACAATGAGCAGTTCTTC.

This clone was seen just once. The V call is TRBV7-2, the J call TRBJ1-2; possible D gene TRBD1, 5 bases. The CDR3 spans 15 residues. The V gene lost 3 bases and the J gene lost 8 bases, with 19 bases spanning the gap. Germline V gives CDR1 SGHTA, CDR2 FQGNSA. The CDR3 DNA reads as TGTGCCAGCAGCTTTGTAGACAGCGGCCCAGGAGGCTACACCTTC. As protein: CASSFVDSGPGGYTF.

Only a few counts were recorded for this clone. The V and J genes are TRBV2 and TRBJ2-7; D remains unclear. Germline values: CDR1 SNHLY, CDR2 FYNNEI. There are 14 residues in the CDR3. The V gene lost 10 bases and the J gene lost 1 base, with 17 bases spanning the gap. CDR3 residues: CATTWQVASYEQYF. CDR3 DNA sequence: TGTGCCACCACCTGGCAGGTCGCTTCCTACGAGCAGTACTTC.

The chain is built from TRBV27 and TRBJ2-7, with 10 bases identical to TRBD1. CDR1 is MNHEY, CDR2 SMNVEV, per germline (reference sequence). The CDR3 contains 16 residues. V shed 8 bases, J shed 4 bases, and the junction held 14 bases outside the gene matches. This chain's CDR3 is CASWTGRGQGYYEQYF. The CDR3 DNA is TGTGCCAGCTGGACGGGCCGGGGACAGGGGTATTACGAGCAGTACTTC.

The chain uses TRBV7-9 and TRBJ1-2, with D unresolved. Per germline, CDR1 SEHNR and CDR2 FQNEAQ (reference sequence). V lost 3 bases to trimming and J lost 0 bases, with 20 bases between them. The CDR3 has 18 amino acids. The CDR3 reads CASSFRALDVGTNYGYTF. The CDR3 DNA follows: TGTGCCAGCAGCTTCCGAGCCTTGGACGTAGGGACTAACTATGGCTACACCTTC.

This rearrangement joins TRBV6-6 to TRBJ1-1; 8 nucleotides agree with TRBD1. The CDR3 sequence is 10 residues long. CDR1 is MNHNY, CDR2 SVGAGI, per germline (reference sequence). J gave up 13 bases and V 6 bases, and 4 bases lay outside the gene matches. This CDR3 reads CASRHRGIFF. CDR3 coding DNA: TGTGCCAGCAGACACAGGGGGATTTTCTTT.

The genes are TRBV30 and TRBJ1-1; possibly TRBD1 for D (5 bases). Germline CDR1 and CDR2: GTSNPN and SVGIG (reference sequence). With 1 base removed from V and 0 bases from J, the gap between germline ends came to 6 bases. CDR3 length: 13 residues. CDR3 in DNA: TGTGCCTGGAGTGGGGGGGTGAACACTGAAGCTTTCTTT. Protein sequence: CAWSGGVNTEAFF. Combining the CDR3 with reference TRBV30 and TRBJ1-1 gives the whole variable domain SQTIHQWPATLVQPVGSPLSLECTVEGTSNPNLYWYRQAAGRGLQLLFYSVGIGQISSEVPQNLSASRPQDRQFILSSKKLLLSDSGFYLCAWSGGVNTEAFFGQGTRLTVV.

The chain recombines TRBV28 with TRBJ2-5; 11 bases are shared with TRBD2. Germline V gene sequence: CDR1 MDHEN, CDR2 SYDVKM. J lost 5 bases, V lost 3 bases, and 8 bases had no gene match. The CDR3 runs to 16 residues. The CDR3 DNA reads as TGTGCCAGCAGTTTCCTAGCGGGAGGTTTAGGCGAGACCCAGTACTTC. Protein product: CASSFLAGGLGETQYF.

This chain uses TRBV5-6 with TRBJ1-2; TRBD1 is a possible D gene (6 bases). V was pared by 4 bases and J by 5 bases, with 15 bases between. Germline V gene data show CDR1 as SGHDT and CDR2 as YYEEEE. There are 14 residues in the CDR3. The CDR3 DNA is TGTGCCAGCAGCCCACGGACAGTCCCTTATGGCTACACCTTC. Translated, it gives CASSPRTVPYGYTF.

The chain links TRBV11-2 to TRBJ2-7; D remains ambiguous. Trimming stripped 1 base from V and 1 base from J, with 2 bases between. Germline CDR1 is SGHAT and CDR2 is FQNNGV. This CDR3 comprises 12 residues. The CDR3 nucleotides are TGTGCCAGCAGCTTAGTTTCCTACGAGCAGTACTTC. Translated: CASSLVSYEQYF.

This chain connects TRBV18 to TRBJ2-7, with 7 bases matching TRBD1. The CDR3 runs 14 residues. Germline V CDR1 and CDR2: KGHSH, LQKENI. The V and J ends lost 3 bases and 2 bases, in that order; junction bases with no gene match: 4. The CDR3: CASSPSGQTYEQYF. CDR3 DNA: TGTGCCAGCTCACCGTCGGGACAGACCTACGAGCAGTACTTC.

This chain connects TRBV18 to TRBJ1-1; D not resolved. CDR1 is KGHSH, CDR2 LQKENI, per germline. The CDR3 consists of 14 residues. V shed 2 bases and J shed 1 base, with 8 bases lying between them. The CDR3 loop is CASSPSGSNTEAFF. CDR3 bases: TGTGCCAGCTCACCATCAGGTTCGAACACTGAAGCTTTCTTT.